The table lists the clone carrying this T cell receptor beta chain with a few counts. Its antigen is currently unknown. The source of the sample is a study of breast tumors, draining lymph nodes, adjacent tissues. Overall study findings and caveats: The data were judged consistent with most tumor T cells coming from lymph node and expanding in tumor. Compared with lymph nodes, tumors were less diverse; compared with nontumor tissue, more. Compared with basal-like, luminal-like tumors shared significantly more repertoire with nontumor tissue.

In TCRdb, the multiplex PCR reads were re-called with MiXCR into one record per CDR3 protein. The table shows 30,000 to 35,000 distinct CDR3 sequences, with approximately 63% occurring only once. This receptor was obtained from a female donor with breast cancer. Some clones in this sample may be carry-over from other donors' samples. The sequencing input was breast tumor tissue.

The CDR3 is CASSQDLWDRGIDEQYF. The CDR3 region has the DNA TGCGCCAGCAGCCAAGACCTCTGGGACAGGGGAATCGACGAGCAGTACTTC. The genes are TRBV4-1 and TRBJ2-7, with 10 bases aligning to TRBD1. Germline V lookup: CDR1 MGHRA, CDR2 YSYEKL. V lost 0 bases and J lost 5; bases outside the gene matches: 10. This CDR3 is 17 amino acids long.